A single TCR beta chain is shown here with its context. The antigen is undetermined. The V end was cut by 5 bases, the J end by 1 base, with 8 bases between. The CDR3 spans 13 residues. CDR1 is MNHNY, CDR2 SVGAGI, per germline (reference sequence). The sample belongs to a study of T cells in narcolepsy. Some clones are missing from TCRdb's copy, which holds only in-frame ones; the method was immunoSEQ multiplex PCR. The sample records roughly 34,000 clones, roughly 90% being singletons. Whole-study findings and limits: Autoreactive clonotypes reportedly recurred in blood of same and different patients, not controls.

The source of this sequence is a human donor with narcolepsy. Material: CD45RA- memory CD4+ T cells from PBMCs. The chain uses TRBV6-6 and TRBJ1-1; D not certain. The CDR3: CASSLGENTEAFF. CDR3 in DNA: TGTGCCAGCAGTCTCGGGGAGAACACTGAAGCTTTCTTT.